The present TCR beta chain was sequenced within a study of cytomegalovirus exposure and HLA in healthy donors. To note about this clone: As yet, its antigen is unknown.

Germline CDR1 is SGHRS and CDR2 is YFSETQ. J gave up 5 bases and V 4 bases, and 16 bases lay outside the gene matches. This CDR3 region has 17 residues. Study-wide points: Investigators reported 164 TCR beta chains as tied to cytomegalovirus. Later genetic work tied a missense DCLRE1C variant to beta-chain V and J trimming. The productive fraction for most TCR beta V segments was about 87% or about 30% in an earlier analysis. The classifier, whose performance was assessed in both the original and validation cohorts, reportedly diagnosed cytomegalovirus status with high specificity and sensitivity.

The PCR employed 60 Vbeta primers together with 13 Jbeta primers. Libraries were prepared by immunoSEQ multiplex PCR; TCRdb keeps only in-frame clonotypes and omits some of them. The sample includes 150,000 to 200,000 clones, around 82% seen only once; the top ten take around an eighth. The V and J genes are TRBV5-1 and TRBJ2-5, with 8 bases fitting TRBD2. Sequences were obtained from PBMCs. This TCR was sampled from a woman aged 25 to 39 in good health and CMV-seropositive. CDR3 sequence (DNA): TGCGCCAGCAGCCTCGGGGGGACCGGGGGGGCCGGGGAGACCCAGTACTTC. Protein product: CASSLGGTGGAGETQYF.